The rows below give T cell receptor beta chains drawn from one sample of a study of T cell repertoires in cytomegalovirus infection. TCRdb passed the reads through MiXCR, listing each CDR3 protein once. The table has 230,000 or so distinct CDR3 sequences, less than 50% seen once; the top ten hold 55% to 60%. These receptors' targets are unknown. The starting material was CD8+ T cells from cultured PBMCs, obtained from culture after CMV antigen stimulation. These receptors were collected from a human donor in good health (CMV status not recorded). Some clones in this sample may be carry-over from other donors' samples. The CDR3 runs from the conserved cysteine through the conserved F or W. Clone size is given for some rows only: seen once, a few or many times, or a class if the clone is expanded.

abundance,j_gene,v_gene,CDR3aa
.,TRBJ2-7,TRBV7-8,CASSSHSRAGDEQYF
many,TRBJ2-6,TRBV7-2,CASSTPTGSGANVLTF
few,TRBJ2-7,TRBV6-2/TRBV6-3,CASSYLQGVSYEQYF
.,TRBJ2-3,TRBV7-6,CASSLALLLAGVADTQYF
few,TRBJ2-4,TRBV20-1,CSASPSKNIQYF
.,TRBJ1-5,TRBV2,CASSQDRKVNQPQHF
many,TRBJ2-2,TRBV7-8,CASSLGGAPRRELFF
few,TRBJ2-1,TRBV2,CASSEVVIIHEQFF
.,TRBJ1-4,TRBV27,CASSLIGEKLFF
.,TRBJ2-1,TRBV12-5,CASGPAGGSEQFF
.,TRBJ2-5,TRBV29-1,CSVETGTGETQYF
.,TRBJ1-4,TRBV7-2,CASSPEREGNNEKLFF
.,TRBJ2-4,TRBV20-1,CSARRGKGNIQYF
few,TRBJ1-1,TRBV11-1,CASSSLVTEAFF
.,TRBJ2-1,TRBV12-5,CATSLRGPSYNEQFF
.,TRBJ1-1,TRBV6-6,CASSYPGPNTEAFF
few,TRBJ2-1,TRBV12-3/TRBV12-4,CASTILRSSYNEQFF
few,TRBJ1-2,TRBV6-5,CASSYSTGQTNYGYTF